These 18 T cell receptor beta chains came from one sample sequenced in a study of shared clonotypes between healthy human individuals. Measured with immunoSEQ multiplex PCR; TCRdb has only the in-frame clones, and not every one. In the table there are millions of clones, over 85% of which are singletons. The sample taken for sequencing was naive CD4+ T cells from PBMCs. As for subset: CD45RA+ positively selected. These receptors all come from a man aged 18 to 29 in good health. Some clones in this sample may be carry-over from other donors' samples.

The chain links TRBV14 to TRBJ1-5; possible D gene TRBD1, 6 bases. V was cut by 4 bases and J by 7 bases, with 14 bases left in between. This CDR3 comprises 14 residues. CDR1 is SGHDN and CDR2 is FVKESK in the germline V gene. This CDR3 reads CASSPSGVRQPQHF. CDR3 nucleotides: TGTGCCAGCAGCCCGTCAGGGGTCCGGCAGCCCCAGCATTTT.

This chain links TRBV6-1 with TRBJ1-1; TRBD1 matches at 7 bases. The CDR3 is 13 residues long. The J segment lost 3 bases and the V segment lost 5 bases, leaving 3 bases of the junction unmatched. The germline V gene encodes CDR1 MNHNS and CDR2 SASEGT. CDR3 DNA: TGTGCCAGCAGTAACGACAGGGACACTGAAGCTTTCTTT. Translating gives CASSNDRDTEAFF.

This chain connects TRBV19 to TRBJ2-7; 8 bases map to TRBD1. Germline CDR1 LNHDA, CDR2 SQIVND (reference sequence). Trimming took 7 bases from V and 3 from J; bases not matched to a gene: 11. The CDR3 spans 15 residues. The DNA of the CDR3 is TGTGCCAGTACCATCAAGACAGGGGTGGTCTACGAGCAGTACTTC. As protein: CASTIKTGVVYEQYF.

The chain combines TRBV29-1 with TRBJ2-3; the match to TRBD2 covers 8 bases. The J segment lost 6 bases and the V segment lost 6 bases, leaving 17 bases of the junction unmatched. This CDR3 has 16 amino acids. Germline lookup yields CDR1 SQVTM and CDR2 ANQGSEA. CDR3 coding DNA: TGCAGCGTAAGAGGGGCCATAGCGGGGACTGCTGATACGCAGTATTTT. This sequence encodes CSVRGAIAGTADTQYF.

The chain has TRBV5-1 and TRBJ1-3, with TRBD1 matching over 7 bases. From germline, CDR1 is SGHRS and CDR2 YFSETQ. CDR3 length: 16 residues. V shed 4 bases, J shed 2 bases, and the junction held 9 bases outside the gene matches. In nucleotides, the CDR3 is TGCGCCAGCAGCCCATCAGGGGGTCGCGCTGGAAACACCATATATTTT. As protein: CASSPSGGRAGNTIYF.

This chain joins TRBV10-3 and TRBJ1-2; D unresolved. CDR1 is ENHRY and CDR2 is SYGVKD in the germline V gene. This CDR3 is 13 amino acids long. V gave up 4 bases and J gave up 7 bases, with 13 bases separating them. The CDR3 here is CAISVSVYSGYTF. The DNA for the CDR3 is TGTGCCATCAGTGTATCAGTTTATTCTGGCTACACCTTC.

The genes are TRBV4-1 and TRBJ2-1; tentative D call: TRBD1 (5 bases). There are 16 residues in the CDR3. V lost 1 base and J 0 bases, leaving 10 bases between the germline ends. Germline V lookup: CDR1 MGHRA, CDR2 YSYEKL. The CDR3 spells CASSQVSRVSYNEQFF. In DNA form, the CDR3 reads TGCGCCAGCAGCCAAGTTTCCAGGGTCTCCTACAATGAGCAGTTCTTC.

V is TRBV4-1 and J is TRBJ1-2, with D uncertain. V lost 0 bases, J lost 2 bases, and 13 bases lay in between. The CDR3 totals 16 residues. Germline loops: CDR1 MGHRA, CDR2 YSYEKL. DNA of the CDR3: TGCGCCAGCAGCCAAGATTCAACAGAACCAAACTATGGCTACACCTTC. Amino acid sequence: CASSQDSTEPNYGYTF.

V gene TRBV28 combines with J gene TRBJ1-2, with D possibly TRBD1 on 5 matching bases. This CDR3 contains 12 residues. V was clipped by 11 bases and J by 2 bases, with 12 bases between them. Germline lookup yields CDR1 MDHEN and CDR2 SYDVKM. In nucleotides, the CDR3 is TGTGCCGCAGGGTACAGAAACTATGGCTACACCTTC. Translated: CAAGYRNYGYTF.

CDR3 coding DNA: TGCAGCGTTGAAAGCGGGTTTGAGACCCAGTACTTC. It encodes CSVESGFETQYF. V is TRBV29-1 and J is TRBJ2-5, with TRBD2 as a possible D gene (6 bases). Trimming took off 2 bases at V and 5 bases at J, with 9 bases between the two ends. Germline values: CDR1 SQVTM, CDR2 ANQGSEA. The CDR3 extends over 12 amino acids.

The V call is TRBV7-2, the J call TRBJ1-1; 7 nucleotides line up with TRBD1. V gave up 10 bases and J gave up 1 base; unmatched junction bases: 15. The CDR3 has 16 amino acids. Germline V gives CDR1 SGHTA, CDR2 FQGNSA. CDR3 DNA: TGTGCCACCCCATCCCAGGGGGGGGCAGGGAACACTGAAGCTTTCTTT. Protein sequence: CATPSQGGAGNTEAFF.

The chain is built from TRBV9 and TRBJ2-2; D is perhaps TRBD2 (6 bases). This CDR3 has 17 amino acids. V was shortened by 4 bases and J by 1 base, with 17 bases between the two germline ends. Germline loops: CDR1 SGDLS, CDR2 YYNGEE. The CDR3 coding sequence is TGTGCCAGCAGCCCCCGACCCCCCGGGAGGAACACCGGGGAGCTGTTTTTT. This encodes CASSPRPPGRNTGELFF.

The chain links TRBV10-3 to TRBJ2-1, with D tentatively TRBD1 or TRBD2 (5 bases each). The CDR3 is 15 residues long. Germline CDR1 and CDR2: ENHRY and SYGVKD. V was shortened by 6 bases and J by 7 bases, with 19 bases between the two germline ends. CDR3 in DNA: TGTGCCATCAGGGGGGACGGGTATAACCGGAATGAGCAGTTCTTC. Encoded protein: CAIRGDGYNRNEQFF.

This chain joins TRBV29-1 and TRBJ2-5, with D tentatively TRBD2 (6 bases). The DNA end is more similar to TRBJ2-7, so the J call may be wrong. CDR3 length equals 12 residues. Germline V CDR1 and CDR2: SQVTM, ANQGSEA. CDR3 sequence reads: CSVGKASDEQYF. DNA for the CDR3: TGCAGCGTGGGCAAGGCTAGCGACGAGCAGTACTTC.

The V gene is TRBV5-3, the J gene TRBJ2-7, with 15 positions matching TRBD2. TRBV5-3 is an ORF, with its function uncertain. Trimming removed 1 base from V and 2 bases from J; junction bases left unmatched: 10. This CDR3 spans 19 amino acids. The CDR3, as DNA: TGTGCCAGAAGCTTGTCGGGACACCGGACTAGCGGGAGGGCCTACGAGCAGTACTTC. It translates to CARSLSGHRTSGRAYEQYF.

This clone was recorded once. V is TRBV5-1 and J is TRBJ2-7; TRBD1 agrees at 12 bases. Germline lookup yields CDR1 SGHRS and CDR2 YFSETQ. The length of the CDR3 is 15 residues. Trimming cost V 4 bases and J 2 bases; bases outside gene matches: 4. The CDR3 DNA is TGCGCCAGCAGCGGGGGACAGGGGGCCCCCTACGAGCAGTACTTC. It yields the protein CASSGGQGAPYEQYF.

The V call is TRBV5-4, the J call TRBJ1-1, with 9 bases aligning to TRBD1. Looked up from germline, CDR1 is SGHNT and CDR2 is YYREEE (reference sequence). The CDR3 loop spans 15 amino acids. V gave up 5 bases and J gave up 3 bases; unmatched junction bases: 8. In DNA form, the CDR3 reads TGTGCCAGCAGAAAAACAGGGGGCGCTTACACTGAAGCTTTCTTT. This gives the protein CASRKTGGAYTEAFF.

In DNA form, the CDR3 reads TGTGCCAGCAGATATATACCGAGCTCCTACAATGAGCAGTTCTTC. This encodes CASRYIPSSYNEQFF. V gene TRBV6-7 combines with J gene TRBJ2-1; D ambiguous. TRBV6-7 is classed as an ORF, of uncertain function. V lost 6 bases, J lost 0 bases, and 12 bases lay in between. The CDR3 is made up of 15 amino acids.